This TCR beta chain came from a study of PD-1 blockade in mismatch repair-deficient tumors. Study details: Patients had roughly twelve mismatch repair-deficient cancer types, all previously treated and progressing. The study, taken as a whole, reports: Rapid post-treatment expansion, then contraction, generally preceding radiologic response, marked tumor-resident clones.

The CDR3 length is 13 residues. Deletions cut 7 bases from V and 1 base from J, with 10 bases between. Germline CDR1 SGHVS, CDR2 FNYEAQ. On this clone itself: Its antigen is as yet unknown.

Sequencing used immunoSEQ multiplex PCR; TCRdb keeps in-frame clones, though not all of them. Here the sample spans 60,000 to 65,000 clones, about 91% being singletons. The sequences come from peripheral blood, collected 52 weeks after starting pembrolizumab. The genes are TRBV7-6 and TRBJ1-1; no clear D. The receptor comes from an adult with mismatch repair-deficient cancer. The CDR3 DNA is TGTGCCAGCACCCCTCGGGGGAACACTGAAGCTTTCTTT. Translated, it gives CASTPRGNTEAFF.